A selection of T cell receptor beta chains follows, all from one sample in a study of blood T cell repertoires in COVID-19. Data came from immunoSEQ multiplex PCR; TCRdb stores just in-frame clones and leaves some out. The sample comprises about 80,000 clones, roughly 80% of which are singletons, and 35% to 40% rests with the top ten. The sample comprised peripheral blood. These receptors came from a woman in her seventies with acute or convalescent COVID-19. The CDR3 runs from the conserved cysteine through the conserved F or W. A D gene is named only where the DNA matches it firmly. Clone size is given for some rows only: seen once, a few or many times, or a class if the clone is expanded.

clone_size d_call j_call v_call cdr3_nt cdr3_aa
NA NA TRBJ2-7 TRBV11-2 TGTGCCAGCCGGAGGGATCTCCGCGAGCAGTACTTC CASRRDLREQYF
once TRBD1 TRBJ1-4 TRBV6-5 TGTGCCAGCAGTCCCGGGACAGAAAATGAAAAACTGTTTTTT CASSPGTENEKLFF
few TRBD1 TRBJ1-1 TRBV18 TGTGCCAGCTCACGCCTCACAGGGGGCGATACTGAAGCTTTCTTT CASSRLTGGDTEAFF
NA TRBD1 TRBJ1-1 TRBV6-1 TGTGCCAGCAGTGAAAGGGACAGGGTGAACACTGAAGCTTTCTTT CASSERDRVNTEAFF
NA TRBD1 TRBJ1-2 TRBV4-1 TGCGCCAGCAGCTCTACCCGGGACAGGGGGGGACGGGACTATGGCTACACCTTC CASSSTRDRGGRDYGYTF
NA NA TRBJ1-2 TRBV6-1 TGTGCCAGCAGTGACACGGGGTTGGTCGGGGGGGCTTACCTCGGCTACACCTTC CASSDTGLVGGAYLGYTF
NA NA TRBJ2-5 TRBV25-1 TGTGCCAGCAGTGAACAGGGATCAGAGACCCAGTACTTC CASSEQGSETQYF
NA NA TRBJ1-1 TRBV2 TGTGCCAGCAGTGTTGAGGGCTGGGAGTCGAACACTGAAGCTTTCTTT CASSVEGWESNTEAFF
NA NA TRBJ2-5 TRBV10-3 TGTGCCATCAGTGAGAGACGGGAAGAGACCCAGTACTTC CAISERREETQYF
NA TRBD2 TRBJ2-2 TRBV3-1/TRBV3-2 TGTGCCAGCAGCCAAGTGCTAGCGGGCACCGGGGAGCTGTTTTTT CASSQVLAGTGELFF
NA NA TRBJ2-5 TRBV1 TGCACCAGCAGCTGGACTAGCGGAGGGGGGGAGACCCAGTACTTC CTSSWTSGGGETQYF
NA NA TRBJ1-2 TRBV7-2 TGTGCCAGCAGCTCTCGACAGGTAGTCTATGGCTACACCTTC CASSSRQVVYGYTF
NA TRBD2 TRBJ2-3 TRBV4-2 TGTGCCAGCAGCCAAGTCGGCGGGAGTTTGAGAGATACGCAGTATTTT CASSQVGGSLRDTQYF
NA NA TRBJ2-1 TRBV18 TGTGCCAGCTCACCACCCCAGAACTCCTACAATGAGCAGTTCTTC CASSPPQNSYNEQFF
NA NA TRBJ1-5 TRBV6-6 TGTGCCAGCAGTCACCGGGGGGCCCGTCAGCCCCAGCATTTT CASSHRGARQPQHF
NA NA TRBJ1-2 TRBV19 TGTGCCAGCAGTGGGGCCTTAGGACGGACTAACTATGGCTACACCTTC CASSGALGRTNYGYTF
NA NA TRBJ2-1 TRBV5-1 TGCGCCAGCTCCCCGGGGGGCCGGGACCTCATATCGAGAGAGCAGTTCTTC CASSPGGRDLISREQFF
NA NA TRBJ2-7 TRBV5-6 TGTGCCAGCAGCTTGGGGCTAGCGAATTCCCACGAGCAGTACTTC CASSLGLANSHEQYF
NA NA TRBJ1-2 TRBV19 TGTGCCAGTAGTCGGGACTCCTCGGCGTTCTATGGCTACACCTTC CASSRDSSAFYGYTF
few TRBD2 TRBJ2-1 TRBV10-3 TGTGCCACCGGGACTAGCGGTAATGAGCAGTTCTTC CATGTSGNEQFF
NA NA TRBJ2-2 TRBV10-1 TGCGCCAGCAGTGCGGGAGACACCGGGGAGCTGTTTTTT CASSAGDTGELFF